This record concerns one T cell receptor beta chain sequence. This CDR3 comprises 11 residues. Germline CDR1 reads MDHEN; CDR2 reads SYDVKM. J was trimmed by 8 bases and V by 8 bases; bases with no gene match: 5. This entry is derived from a study of cytomegalovirus exposure and HLA in healthy donors. PCR involved 60 Vbeta and 13 Jbeta primers. Only in-frame clones appear in the TCRdb table, and some are missing; sequencing was by immunoSEQ multiplex PCR. The profile shows some 170,000 clones, about 80% of them singletons. The receptor comes from a man aged 25-45 years in good health and CMV-seronegative. The chain joins TRBV28 to TRBJ1-1, with 7 bases aligning to TRBD1. Sequences were obtained from PBMCs. Written as DNA, the CDR3 is TGTGCCAGCCAAAAGGACAGGGAAGCTTTCTTT. Translated: CASQKDREAFF.